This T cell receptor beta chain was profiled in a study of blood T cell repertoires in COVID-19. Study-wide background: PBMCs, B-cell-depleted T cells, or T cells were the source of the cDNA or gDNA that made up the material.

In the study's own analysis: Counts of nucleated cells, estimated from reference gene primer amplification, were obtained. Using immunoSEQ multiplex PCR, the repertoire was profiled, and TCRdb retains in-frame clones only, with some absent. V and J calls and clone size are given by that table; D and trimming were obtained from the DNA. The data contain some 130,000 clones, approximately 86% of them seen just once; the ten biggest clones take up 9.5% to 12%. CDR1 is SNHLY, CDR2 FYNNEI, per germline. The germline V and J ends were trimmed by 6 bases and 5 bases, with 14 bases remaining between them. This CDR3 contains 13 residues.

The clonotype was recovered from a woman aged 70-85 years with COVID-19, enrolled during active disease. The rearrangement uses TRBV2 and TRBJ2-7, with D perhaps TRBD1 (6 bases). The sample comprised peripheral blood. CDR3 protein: CASSQDRGDEQYF. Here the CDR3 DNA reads TGTGCCAGCAGCCAGGACAGAGGGGACGAGCAGTACTTC.